The TCR beta chain under discussion was sequenced for a study of CD4 and CD8 cells across lung adenocarcinoma regions. The length of the CDR3 is 15 residues. From germline, CDR1 is LGHNA and CDR2 YNFKEQ. MiXCR was run by TCRdb on the PCR reads, yielding one entry per CDR3 protein. The sample shows roughly 6,500 distinct CDR3 sequences, about half of them seen only once. With respect to this clonotype: Germline and junction disagree at one end, which may indicate a read error.

Samples came from patients with localized non-small cell lung adenocarcinoma. The chain is built from TRBV4-2 and TRBJ2-4; no reliable D call. The receptor was isolated from a female donor with lung adenocarcinoma. The CD4 and CD8 labels of this study may be unreliable. The sequenced sample consisted of CD4+ T cells from the center of a lung tumor. The CDR3 reads CARSQALGGKNTQYF. CDR3 in DNA: TGTGCCCGCAGCCAGGCGCTGGGTGGCAAAAACACTCAGTACTTC.